Each of the 19 T cell receptor beta chains below was sequenced from the same sample in a study of blood T cell repertoires in COVID-19. Assay: immunoSEQ multiplex PCR; the TCRdb copy retains only in-frame clones and omits some. The sample consists of under 200,000 clones, 80% of them appearing once. Sequenced: peripheral blood. All receptors derive from a man in his 60s with acute or convalescent COVID-19.

This clone was counted a few times. This sequence joins TRBV19 and TRBJ1-5; possibly TRBD1 for D (6 bases). V was pared by 4 bases and J by 7 bases, with 17 bases between. CDR1 LNHDA and CDR2 SQIVND come from the germline V gene (reference sequence). The CDR3 loop spans 15 amino acids. The DNA for the CDR3 is TGTGCCAGTAGTAGTTGGGGGCAGGGGTGGCAGCCCCAGCATTTT. Protein sequence: CASSSWGQGWQPQHF.

J is TRBJ2-1 and V is TRBV12-5; D might be TRBD1 (6 bases). Germline V CDR1 and CDR2: LGHNT, FRNRAP. This CDR3 spans 14 amino acids. The germline V and J ends were trimmed by 6 bases and 5 bases, with 14 bases remaining between them. The CDR3 DNA reads TGTGCTAGTGGCGAGGGGGATAGCGACAATGAGCAGTTCTTC. Translated: CASGEGDSDNEQFF.

The chain is built from TRBV9 and TRBJ2-3; D may be TRBD1 (7 bases). Germline V CDR1 and CDR2: SGDLS, YYNGEE. V gave up 3 bases and J gave up 0 bases, with 17 bases separating them. CDR3 size: 17 residues. The CDR3 loop reads CASSGTRGLASTDTQYF. The DNA for the CDR3 is TGTGCCAGCAGCGGGACAAGGGGGCTAGCGAGCACAGATACGCAGTATTTT.

The chain recombines TRBV12-5 with TRBJ2-1; 12 bases agree with TRBD2. The V segment lost 1 base and the J segment 8 bases; nucleotides outside the gene matches: 6. This CDR3 contains 16 residues. Germline V CDR1 and CDR2: LGHNT, FRNRAP. CDR3 DNA: TGTGCTAGTGGTTTGGCCCTAGCGGGAGGGCCCCATGAGCAGTTCTTC. It yields the protein CASGLALAGGPHEQFF.

The chain joins TRBV9 to TRBJ1-3; a possible D gene is TRBD1 (6 bases). The CDR3 runs to 17 residues. The germline V gene encodes CDR1 SGDLS and CDR2 YYNGEE. Trimming removed 3 bases at V and 1 base at J, with 17 bases between. The CDR3 DNA follows: TGTGCCAGCAGCGCGACTGACAGGAGACAATCTGGAAACACCATATATTTT. Protein sequence: CASSATDRRQSGNTIYF.

The rearrangement joins TRBV12-3 or TRBV12-4 to TRBJ1-1, with a possible D match to TRBD1 (5 bases). Trimming cost V 10 bases and J 3 bases, with 15 bases left between them. The CDR3 loop spans 13 amino acids. The CDR3 protein is CATDSRVDTEAFF. The DNA of the CDR3 is TGTGCCACCGATTCCAGGGTCGACACTGAAGCTTTCTTT.

The table lists this clone with a count of one. V gene TRBV24-1 combines with J gene TRBJ2-5; weak D call: TRBD2 (5 bases). V lost 4 bases and J 7 bases, leaving 12 bases between the germline ends. Germline-derived CDR1 and CDR2 are KGHDR and SFDVKD. The CDR3 is 13 amino acids. In nucleotides, the CDR3 is TGTGCCACCAGTGACAACAGCGGTGGGACCCAGTACTTC. This codes for CATSDNSGGTQYF.

V and J are TRBV5-8 and TRBJ2-3; 12 nucleotides agree with TRBD2. This CDR3 is 16 amino acids long. The V gene's germline CDR1 is SGHTS and CDR2 YDEGEE. The ends lost 4 bases at V and 2 bases at J; junction bases unmatched: 5. The CDR3 sequence: CASSPGTSGYTDTQYF. CDR3 bases: TGTGCCAGCAGCCCTGGGACTAGCGGGTACACAGATACGCAGTATTTT. The full variable domain, in which reference TRBV5-8 and TRBJ2-3 provide the parts outside the CDR3, is EAGVTQSPTHLIKTRGQQATLRCSPISGHTSVYWYQQALGLGLQFLLWYDEGEERNRGNFPPRFSGRQFPNYSSELNVNALELEDSALYLCASSPGTSGYTDTQYFGPGTRLTVL.

This clone has only one observation. The rearrangement links TRBV2 to TRBJ2-7, with D perhaps matching TRBD1 (5 bases). V lost 4 bases and J lost 7, with 17 bases in between. Germline V gene data show CDR1 as SNHLY and CDR2 as FYNNEI. CDR3 length: 14 residues. CDR3 DNA: TGTGCCAGCAGTGTATCACAGGTCCCTTGGGAGCAGTACTTC. Translated: CASSVSQVPWEQYF.

A single count supports this clone. This chain connects TRBV28 to TRBJ1-5; 9 positions match TRBD1. Germline V gene data show CDR1 as MDHEN and CDR2 as SYDVKM. V shed 7 bases, J shed 5 bases, and the junction held 9 bases outside the gene matches. The length of the CDR3 is 15 residues. CDR3 amino acids: CASTLGQGSHQPQHF. CDR3 coding DNA: TGTGCCAGCACCTTGGGACAGGGTTCCCATCAGCCCCAGCATTTT. Together with reference TRBV28 and TRBJ1-5, the CDR3 gives the full variable domain: DVKVTQSSRYLVKRTGEKVFLECVQDMDHENMFWYRQDPGLGLRLIYFSYDVKMKEKGDIPEGYSVSREKKERFSLILESASTNQTSMYLCASTLGQGSHQPQHFGDGTRLSIL.

This chain connects TRBV5-1 to TRBJ2-1; D might be TRBD1 (6 bases). V was cut by 4 bases and J by 2 bases, with 10 bases left in between. The CDR3 covers 14 residues. Germline V gene lookup returns CDR1 SGHRS and CDR2 YFSETQ. Here the CDR3 reads CASSLGQTYNEQFF. CDR3 DNA: TGCGCCAGCAGCCTCGGACAGACCTACAATGAGCAGTTCTTC.

In this sample, this clone turned up once. The chain combines TRBV10-3 with TRBJ1-4; 9 bases match TRBD1. With V trimmed by 4 bases and J by 4 bases, 7 bases remained unmatched. CDR1 and CDR2 from the germline V gene are ENHRY and SYGVKD. The CDR3 runs 16 residues. In nucleotides, the CDR3 is TGTGCCATCAGTGGACACCGGACAGGGGTTAATGAAAAACTGTTTTTT. Translation: CAISGHRTGVNEKLFF.

The chain is built from TRBV19 and TRBJ1-1; TRBD1 matches 12 bases. The germline V gene has CDR1 LNHDA and CDR2 SQIVND (reference sequence). The CDR3 contains 14 residues. Losses at the gene ends were 3 bases for V and 8 bases for J; bases not matched to a gene: 4. The chain's CDR3 is CASSIRDRGQEAFF. DNA of the CDR3: TGTGCCAGTAGTATCCGGGACAGGGGGCAGGAAGCTTTCTTT. Supplemented by reference TRBV19 and TRBJ1-1, the full variable domain reads DGGITQSPKYLFRKEGQNVTLSCEQNLNHDAMYWYRQDPGQGLRLIYYSQIVNDFQKGDIAEGYSVSREKKESFPLTVTSAQKNPTAFYLCASSIRDRGQEAFFGQGTRLTVV.

V and J are TRBV15 and TRBJ1-1, with D possibly being TRBD1 (5 bases). Trimming pared 1 base from V and 4 bases from J, leaving 7 bases between. This CDR3 has 13 residues. Germline values: CDR1 LNHNV, CDR2 YYDKDF (reference sequence). In DNA form, the CDR3 reads TGTGCCACCAGCAGAGCAGGGCCCACTGAAGCTTTCTTT. Translated, it gives CATSRAGPTEAFF.

This rearrangement joins TRBV7-3 to TRBJ2-7; 9 bases are a match to TRBD2. In germline, CDR1 is SGHTA, CDR2 FQGTGA. After removal of 2 bases from V and 0 bases from J, the junction contained 2 bases not matched to a gene. The CDR3 is 15 amino acids. The CDR3 loop reads CASSLGTSSSYEQYF. The CDR3 DNA reads TGTGCCAGCAGCTTAGGGACTAGCAGCTCCTACGAGCAGTACTTC.

The chain has TRBV19 and TRBJ2-2, with 10 bases aligning to TRBD2. The germline V gene encodes CDR1 LNHDA and CDR2 SQIVND (reference sequence). With 7 bases clipped from V and 7 bases from J, the junction kept 9 bases outside the gene matches. The CDR3 has 15 residues. The CDR3 loop is CASTPLAGAGGELFF. DNA of the CDR3: TGTGCCAGTACCCCTCTAGCGGGAGCGGGCGGGGAGCTGTTTTTT.

The chain's CDR3 is CAARLSMNTEAFF. The CDR3 DNA reads TGCGCCGCGAGACTGTCCATGAACACTGAAGCTTTCTTT. This chain connects TRBV10-2 to TRBJ1-1, with D unclear. V was clipped by 11 bases and J by 0 bases, with 13 bases between them. CDR3 length: 13 amino acids. CDR1 and CDR2 (germline): WSHSY, SAAADI.

J is TRBJ2-1 and V is TRBV20-1; TRBD2 aligns across 11 bases. With V trimmed by 3 bases and J by 4 bases, 11 bases remained unmatched. The CDR3 is made up of 17 amino acids. Germline V gene data show CDR1 as DFQATT and CDR2 as SNEGSKA (reference sequence). CDR3 residues: CSASVQAGTSGYNEQFF. As DNA, the CDR3 is TGCAGTGCTAGTGTTCAAGCCGGGACTAGCGGATACAATGAGCAGTTCTTC.

This clone came up a few times. The rearrangement joins TRBV6-5 to TRBJ2-2; maybe TRBD2 (5 bases). Germline V gene lookup returns CDR1 MNHEY and CDR2 SVGAGI. The CDR3 is 15 amino acids. With 7 bases removed from V and 6 bases from J, the gap between germline ends came to 18 bases. CDR3 sequence (DNA): TGTGCCAGCAAACCAGAGGGATCCCCGTCCGGGGAGCTGTTTTTT. Protein: CASKPEGSPSGELFF.